The TCR beta chain described here comes from a study of blood T cell repertoires in COVID-19. Background on the study: Some COVID-19 samples were acute and others convalescent; all came from the United States, Italy and Spain.

In the study's own analysis: Reference gene primer amplification in the assay estimated nucleated cell counts. Data came from immunoSEQ multiplex PCR; TCRdb stores just in-frame clones and leaves some out. Clone size and V and J calls were adopted from that table, with D and trimming inferred from the DNA. The sample has under 150,000 clones; 70% to 90% are singletons. The germline V gene has CDR1 MNHEY and CDR2 SVGAGI. Losses at the gene ends were 4 bases for V and 7 bases for J; bases not matched to a gene: 9. The CDR3 totals 16 residues. Sequenced: peripheral blood. The TCR sequence derives from a man aged 30-40 years with acute or convalescent COVID-19. The J gene is TRBJ2-1, the V gene TRBV6-5; 11 bases are shared with TRBD1. The DNA for the CDR3 is TGTGCCAGCAGTTCTAGCCCGGGACAGGGGGGAAATGAGCAGTTCTTC. This sequence encodes CASSSSPGQGGNEQFF.